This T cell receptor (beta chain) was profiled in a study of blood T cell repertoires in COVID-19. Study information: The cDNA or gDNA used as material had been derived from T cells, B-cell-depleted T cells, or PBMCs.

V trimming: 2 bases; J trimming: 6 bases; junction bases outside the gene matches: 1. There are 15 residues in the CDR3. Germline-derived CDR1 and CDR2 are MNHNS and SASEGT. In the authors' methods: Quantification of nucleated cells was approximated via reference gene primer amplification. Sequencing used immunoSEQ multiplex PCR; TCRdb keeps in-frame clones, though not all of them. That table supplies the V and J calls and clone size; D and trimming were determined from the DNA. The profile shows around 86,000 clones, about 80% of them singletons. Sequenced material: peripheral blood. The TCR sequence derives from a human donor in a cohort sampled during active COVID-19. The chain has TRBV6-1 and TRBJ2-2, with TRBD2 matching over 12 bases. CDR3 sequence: CASSEPSGGAGELFF. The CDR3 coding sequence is TGTGCCAGCAGTGAACCTAGCGGGGGGGCCGGGGAGCTGTTTTTT.